Listed below are T cell receptor beta chains from one sample, sequenced in a study of blood T cells in healthy people across ages. TCRdb reanalysed the 5' RACE reads using MiXCR and keeps one entry per CDR3 protein. This table has approximately 670,000 distinct CDR3 sequences, 35% to 50% appearing once. The specimen sequenced was blood. These TCRs come from a man aged 80 or over in good health. Each CDR3 is given with its conserved first and last residue. D genes are given only for firm matches. Only some rows state a clone size, as once, few, many or a class for expanded clones.

cdr3_aa: CASSLEYRGGETQYF; cdr3_nt: TGTGCCAGCAGCTTAGAATACAGGGGGGGAGAGACCCAGTACTTC; clone_size: few; j_call: TRBJ2-5; v_call: TRBV7-2; d_call: -; cdr3_length: 15
cdr3_aa: CASSLETGGYGYTF; cdr3_nt: TGTGCCAGCAGTCTAGAAACAGGGGGCTATGGCTACACCTTC; clone_size: -; j_call: TRBJ1-2; v_call: TRBV7-2; d_call: TRBD1; cdr3_length: 14
cdr3_aa: CASSYSTPGLVGEQFF; cdr3_nt: TGTGCCAGCAGTTACTCGACCCCGGGACTAGTGGGTGAGCAGTTCTTC; clone_size: -; j_call: TRBJ2-1; v_call: TRBV6-2/TRBV6-3; d_call: TRBD2; cdr3_length: 16
cdr3_aa: CASSYSADSLFF; cdr3_nt: TGTGCCAGCAGTTACTCCGCGGACTCTTTGTTCTTC; clone_size: -; j_call: TRBJ2-1; v_call: TRBV6-2/TRBV6-3; d_call: -; cdr3_length: 12
cdr3_aa: CASSYSAGEVYNEQFF; cdr3_nt: TGTGCCAGCAGTTACTCAGCGGGGGAGGTCTACAATGAGCAGTTCTTC; clone_size: -; j_call: TRBJ2-1; v_call: TRBV6-5; d_call: TRBD2; cdr3_length: 16
cdr3_aa: CASSPRTIVGGNEQFF; cdr3_nt: TGTGCCAGCAGCCCCCGGACCATAGTGGGAGGGAATGAGCAGTTCTTC; clone_size: -; j_call: TRBJ2-1; v_call: TRBV7-9; d_call: TRBD2; cdr3_length: 16
cdr3_aa: CASSVEGSGSEQFF; cdr3_nt: TGTGCCAGCAGCGTAGAGGGTAGCGGGAGTGAGCAGTTCTTC; clone_size: many; j_call: TRBJ2-1; v_call: TRBV9; d_call: TRBD2; cdr3_length: 14
cdr3_aa: CAITRTSGNTDTQYF; cdr3_nt: TGTGCCATCACCCGGACTAGCGGAAATACAGATACGCAGTATTTT; clone_size: -; j_call: TRBJ2-3; v_call: TRBV10-3; d_call: TRBD2; cdr3_length: 15
cdr3_aa: CASRGSGGGANVLTF; cdr3_nt: TGTGCCAGCAGGGGAAGTGGGGGTGGGGCCAACGTCCTGACTTTC; clone_size: few; j_call: TRBJ2-6; v_call: TRBV6-2/TRBV6-3; d_call: -; cdr3_length: 15
cdr3_aa: CASSNARTDTQYF; cdr3_nt: TGTGCCAGCTCCAACGCACGCACAGATACGCAGTATTTT; clone_size: -; j_call: TRBJ2-3; v_call: TRBV18; d_call: -; cdr3_length: 13
cdr3_aa: CASSSSDRTSGISIHEQFF; cdr3_nt: TGTGCCAGCAGTTCGTCAGACCGGACTAGCGGGATATCGATCCATGAGCAGTTCTTC; clone_size: -; j_call: TRBJ2-1; v_call: TRBV28; d_call: TRBD2; cdr3_length: 19
cdr3_aa: CASSIAGGPYNEQYF; cdr3_nt: TGTGCCAGTAGTATAGCGGGAGGGCCCTACAATGAGCAGTACTTC; clone_size: few; j_call: TRBJ2-5; v_call: TRBV19; d_call: TRBD2; cdr3_length: 15
cdr3_aa: CASSEGTGGNQPQHF; cdr3_nt: TGTGCCAGCAGTGAAGGGACAGGGGGCAATCAGCCCCAGCATTTT; clone_size: -; j_call: TRBJ1-5; v_call: TRBV6-4; d_call: TRBD1; cdr3_length: 15
cdr3_aa: CSASPGDSPLHF; cdr3_nt: TGCAGTGCTAGTCCGGGGGATTCACCCCTCCACTTT; clone_size: -; j_call: TRBJ1-6; v_call: TRBV20-1; d_call: -; cdr3_length: 12
cdr3_aa: CASRSPGLYNEQFF; cdr3_nt: TGTGCCAGCCGCTCACCGGGGCTCTACAATGAGCAGTTCTTC; clone_size: -; j_call: TRBJ2-1; v_call: TRBV6-1; d_call: -; cdr3_length: 14
cdr3_aa: CSAELDRVTEQYF; cdr3_nt: TGCAGCGCTGAGCTGGACAGGGTTACCGAGCAGTACTTC; clone_size: few; j_call: TRBJ2-7; v_call: TRBV29-1; d_call: TRBD1; cdr3_length: 13
cdr3_aa: CASSQDPRGYEQYF; cdr3_nt: TGCGCCAGCAGCCAAGATCCGAGGGGATACGAGCAGTACTTC; clone_size: -; j_call: TRBJ2-7; v_call: TRBV4-3; d_call: -; cdr3_length: 14
cdr3_aa: CASSQSRASSLSSTDTQYF; cdr3_nt: TGTGCCAGCAGCCAAAGTCGGGCTAGCTCCCTTTCTAGCACAGATACGCAGTATTTT; clone_size: -; j_call: TRBJ2-3; v_call: TRBV3-1; d_call: -; cdr3_length: 19
cdr3_aa: CASSFHTSGGAYEQFF; cdr3_nt: TGTGCCAGCAGCTTCCATACTAGTGGGGGGGCCTACGAGCAGTTCTTC; clone_size: -; j_call: TRBJ2-1; v_call: TRBV7-8; d_call: -; cdr3_length: 16
cdr3_aa: CASSPQASGRITGELFF; cdr3_nt: TGTGCCAGCAGCCCCCAGGCCAGCGGGAGAATAACCGGGGAGCTGTTTTTT; clone_size: -; j_call: TRBJ2-2; v_call: TRBV4-2; d_call: TRBD2; cdr3_length: 17
cdr3_aa: CSAPGLAETLSTDTQYF; cdr3_nt: TGCAGTGCTCCCGGACTAGCGGAGACTCTTAGCACAGATACGCAGTATTTT; clone_size: few; j_call: TRBJ2-3; v_call: TRBV20-1; d_call: TRBD2; cdr3_length: 17
cdr3_aa: CASTLRTSGQETQYF; cdr3_nt: TGTGCCAGCACCCTAAGGACTAGTGGGCAAGAGACCCAGTACTTC; clone_size: few; j_call: TRBJ2-5; v_call: TRBV7-2; d_call: TRBD2; cdr3_length: 15
cdr3_aa: CSVESDRANEQFF; cdr3_nt: TGCAGCGTTGAAAGTGACAGGGCCAATGAGCAGTTCTTC; clone_size: -; j_call: TRBJ2-1; v_call: TRBV29-1; d_call: TRBD1; cdr3_length: 13
cdr3_aa: CSVDQGTFNEQFF; cdr3_nt: TGCAGCGTTGACCAGGGGACTTTCAATGAGCAGTTCTTC; clone_size: -; j_call: TRBJ2-1; v_call: TRBV29-1; d_call: -; cdr3_length: 13
cdr3_aa: CSAIPGQGKDTQYF; cdr3_nt: TGCAGCGCTATCCCGGGACAGGGCAAAGATACGCAGTATTTT; clone_size: many; j_call: TRBJ2-3; v_call: TRBV29-1; d_call: TRBD1; cdr3_length: 14
cdr3_aa: CSSVGGGNEQYF; cdr3_nt: TGCAGCTCCGTTGGCGGGGGCAATGAGCAGTACTTC; clone_size: -; j_call: TRBJ2-5; v_call: TRBV29-1; d_call: -; cdr3_length: 12
cdr3_aa: CASSEALLAGSSAEQYF; cdr3_nt: TGTGCCAGCAGTGAAGCGCTTCTCGCGGGATCGTCTGCCGAGCAGTACTTC; clone_size: once; j_call: TRBJ2-7; v_call: TRBV2; d_call: -; cdr3_length: 17
cdr3_aa: CASSPLSTSGRAVYTDTQYF; cdr3_nt: TGTGCCAGCTCACCACTTTCGACTAGCGGGAGGGCCGTTTACACAGATACGCAGTATTTT; clone_size: -; j_call: TRBJ2-3; v_call: TRBV18; d_call: TRBD2; cdr3_length: 20
cdr3_aa: CASSVTPLAGIQETQYF; cdr3_nt: TGTGCCAGCAGCGTAACTCCACTAGCGGGCATTCAAGAGACCCAGTACTTC; clone_size: -; j_call: TRBJ2-5; v_call: TRBV9; d_call: TRBD2; cdr3_length: 17
cdr3_aa: CAISVQGQETQYF; cdr3_nt: TGTGCCATCAGTGTACAGGGCCAAGAGACCCAGTACTTC; clone_size: -; j_call: TRBJ2-5; v_call: TRBV10-3; d_call: -; cdr3_length: 13
cdr3_aa: CASNGAQGTDTQYF; cdr3_nt: TGTGCCAGCAACGGGGCCCAAGGAACGGATACGCAGTATTTT; clone_size: -; j_call: TRBJ2-3; v_call: TRBV12-3/TRBV12-4; d_call: -; cdr3_length: 14
cdr3_aa: CASSLSPAGRSYNEQYF; cdr3_nt: TGTGCCAGCAGCTTATCCCCCGCGGGACGATCCTACAATGAGCAGTACTTC; clone_size: -; j_call: TRBJ2-7; v_call: TRBV7-2; d_call: -; cdr3_length: 17
cdr3_aa: CASSRQPGQGSYEQYF; cdr3_nt: TGTGCCAGCAGCCGCCAACCGGGGCAGGGCTCCTACGAGCAGTACTTC; clone_size: -; j_call: TRBJ2-7; v_call: TRBV3-1; d_call: -; cdr3_length: 16
cdr3_aa: CASTQGAVEAQYF; cdr3_nt: TGTGCCAGCACTCAGGGGGCGGTGGAGGCCCAGTACTTC; clone_size: -; j_call: TRBJ2-5; v_call: TRBV7-6; d_call: TRBD1; cdr3_length: 13
cdr3_aa: CASSRGQGREKLFF; cdr3_nt: TGCGCCAGCAGCCGGGGACAGGGGCGTGAAAAACTGTTTTTT; clone_size: few; j_call: TRBJ1-4; v_call: TRBV5-1; d_call: TRBD1; cdr3_length: 14
cdr3_aa: CASSQLGKGAPEAFF; cdr3_nt: TGTGCCAGCAGCCAATTGGGAAAGGGGGCCCCTGAAGCTTTCTTT; clone_size: few; j_call: TRBJ1-1; v_call: TRBV3-1; d_call: TRBD1; cdr3_length: 15
cdr3_aa: CASSPTPLDSPLHF; cdr3_nt: TGTGCCAGCAGCCCGACCCCCTTGGATTCACCCCTCCACTTT; clone_size: few; j_call: TRBJ1-6; v_call: TRBV7-2; d_call: -; cdr3_length: 14
cdr3_aa: CAWGPQSAAGGPSQPQHF; cdr3_nt: TGTGCCTGGGGCCCTCAATCTGCGGCAGGAGGACCTAGTCAGCCCCAGCATTTT; clone_size: few; j_call: TRBJ1-5; v_call: TRBV30; d_call: -; cdr3_length: 18
cdr3_aa: CASTKPGAYEQYF; cdr3_nt: TGTGCCAGCACTAAACCGGGGGCCTACGAGCAGTACTTC; clone_size: once; j_call: TRBJ2-7; v_call: TRBV6-5; d_call: -; cdr3_length: 13
cdr3_aa: CSVDQPYNSYTQYF; cdr3_nt: TGCAGCGTTGACCAGCCCTATAACAGCTATACGCAGTATTTT; clone_size: once; j_call: TRBJ2-3; v_call: TRBV29-1; d_call: -; cdr3_length: 14
cdr3_aa: CASHRGHGSTGDEQFF; cdr3_nt: TGTGCCAGCCACCGGGGACACGGGTCTACGGGGGATGAGCAGTTCTTC; clone_size: -; j_call: TRBJ2-1; v_call: TRBV27; d_call: -; cdr3_length: 16
cdr3_aa: CASSPQRGRYNEQFF; cdr3_nt: TGTGCCAGCAGCCCGCAGAGGGGACGCTACAATGAGCAGTTCTTC; clone_size: -; j_call: TRBJ2-1; v_call: TRBV7-2; d_call: -; cdr3_length: 15
cdr3_aa: CASSPKGQGKETQYF; cdr3_nt: TGTGCCAGCAGCCCCAAGGGACAGGGCAAAGAGACCCAGTACTTC; clone_size: -; j_call: TRBJ2-5; v_call: TRBV5-4; d_call: TRBD1; cdr3_length: 15
cdr3_aa: CASSPRQGRYGYTF; cdr3_nt: TGTGCCAGCAGCCCCCGACAGGGGAGGTATGGCTACACCTTC; clone_size: few; j_call: TRBJ1-2; v_call: TRBV3-1; d_call: TRBD1; cdr3_length: 14
cdr3_aa: CATSREFMETQYF; cdr3_nt: TGTGCCACCAGCAGAGAATTTATGGAGACCCAGTACTTC; clone_size: -; j_call: TRBJ2-5; v_call: TRBV15; d_call: -; cdr3_length: 13
cdr3_aa: CASSPQGGGTDTQYF; cdr3_nt: TGTGCCAGCAGTCCTCAGGGTGGAGGCACAGATACGCAGTATTTT; clone_size: few; j_call: TRBJ2-3; v_call: TRBV12-3/TRBV12-4; d_call: -; cdr3_length: 15
cdr3_aa: CASSGGQIHEQYF; cdr3_nt: TGCGCCAGCAGCGGGGGACAGATCCACGAGCAGTACTTC; clone_size: many; j_call: TRBJ2-7; v_call: TRBV5-1; d_call: TRBD1; cdr3_length: 13
cdr3_aa: CSAKGMTAGMGYTF; cdr3_nt: TGCAGTGCTAAAGGGATGACAGCGGGAATGGGCTACACCTTC; clone_size: -; j_call: TRBJ1-2; v_call: TRBV20-1; d_call: -; cdr3_length: 14
cdr3_aa: CASSFKGLAPYNEQYF; cdr3_nt: TGTGCCAGCAGCTTCAAAGGACTAGCCCCATACAATGAGCAGTACTTC; clone_size: -; j_call: TRBJ2-7; v_call: TRBV7-6; d_call: TRBD2; cdr3_length: 16
cdr3_aa: CSAPDSLNTGAFF; cdr3_nt: TGCAGCGCCCCGGACAGTCTGAACACTGGAGCTTTCTTT; clone_size: -; j_call: TRBJ1-1; v_call: TRBV29-1; d_call: -; cdr3_length: 13
cdr3_aa: CAISPTGGAVEQFF; cdr3_nt: TGTGCCATCAGCCCCACGGGGGGGGCGGTTGAGCAGTTCTTC; clone_size: -; j_call: TRBJ2-1; v_call: TRBV10-3; d_call: TRBD2; cdr3_length: 14
cdr3_aa: CASSEWGTAKETQYF; cdr3_nt: TGTGCCAGCAGTGAATGGGGGACGGCAAAAGAGACCCAGTACTTC; clone_size: few; j_call: TRBJ2-5; v_call: TRBV25-1; d_call: -; cdr3_length: 15
cdr3_aa: CSATISGAYSNQPQHF; cdr3_nt: TGCAGTGCAACGATCTCAGGGGCCTATAGCAATCAGCCCCAGCATTTT; clone_size: once; j_call: TRBJ1-5; v_call: TRBV20-1; d_call: -; cdr3_length: 16
cdr3_aa: CASSLLTGGSNEQFF; cdr3_nt: TGTGCCAGCAGCTTATTAACAGGGGGTAGCAATGAGCAGTTCTTC; clone_size: -; j_call: TRBJ2-1; v_call: TRBV7-2; d_call: TRBD1; cdr3_length: 15
cdr3_aa: CASSFFSSGSYNEQYF; cdr3_nt: TGTGCCAGCAGTTTTTTTTCTAGCGGCTCCTACAATGAGCAGTACTTC; clone_size: few; j_call: TRBJ2-7; v_call: TRBV12-3/TRBV12-4; d_call: TRBD2; cdr3_length: 16